This TCR beta chain originates from a study of blood T cell repertoires in COVID-19. As for the study in general: The analysed material was cDNA or gDNA that came from T cells, B-cell-depleted T cells, or PBMCs.

This clone was observed once. Germline V gives CDR1 LNHDA, CDR2 SQIVND (reference sequence). The CDR3 has 17 amino acids. V lost 7 bases, J lost 4 bases, and 26 bases lay in between. Produced via immunoSEQ multiplex PCR; TCRdb's table is partial and in-frame only. Among some 240,000 clones listed, 88% were seen once. The chain combines TRBV19 with TRBJ2-7; tentative D call: TRBD1 (6 bases). This TCR derives from a middle-aged woman who had been exposed to COVID-19. The source material was PBMCs or T cells enriched from blood (not recorded which). As DNA, the CDR3 is TGTGCCAGTACCCCCCCGCACAGGGAAGTAAAAGGGTACGAGCAGTACTTC. Its translation: CASTPPHREVKGYEQYF.